The text below deals with one T cell receptor (beta chain). Its antigen remains unidentified. Base qualities are missing; no much larger clone stands one base away. From the cysteine up to the phenylalanine, the CDR3 has a length of 14 residues. Left in the record is the CDR3 DNA by itself, 42 bases read in frame from the first base. V is shortened by 2 bases, J by 9 bases, and the region joining them spans 14 bases. CDR1 and CDR2 are read off the germline V gene as MNHEY and SVGAGI. Genomic DNA was isolated using the QIAamp DNA Blood Mini Kit and then sent out for immunoSEQ repertoire analysis. Multiplex PCR was used to amplify CDR3 regions from a standard amount of genomic DNA template. The PCR products underwent sequencing on an Illumina platform. Turning to the authors' computational methods: Sequences were aligned to a reference, with V, D and J gene definitions taken from IMGT. To eliminate PCR and sequencing errors, a nearest-neighbor clustering algorithm combined closely related sequences. V, D and J usage in productive unique and total sequences was analyzed using ImmunoSEQ Analyzer tools and R version 3.6.1. TCRdb obtained this table from immuneACCESS and retained in-frame rearrangements with V and J assigned. These tables miss some clones; where compared with another copy, unresolved V genes account for less than half of the shortfall, and the remainder is unexplained. For V, J and clone size, that table is used; D and trimming come from the DNA. This sample holds 4,000 or so clones; about 90% were observed only once. Together, the top ten hold 3.5% to 4.5% of the sample.

The data were taken from a study of immunodeficiency (dated by TCRdb to the late 2010s). For the wider study: Repertoire analysis was done to look for VDJ recombination defects and oligoclonality.

Beyond this particular receptor, the publication reports: In entropy comparisons, n=3 (open circles) was shown for patients versus healthy controls, and a thymic development effect was only suggested as possible. V-J pairing and productive entropy of CD4+ T cells appeared to be similar between patients and controls. Based on top-100 and total clonotype frequencies, severe oligoclonality showed up in patient CD8+ T cells, whereas patient CD4+ T cells did not show severe oligoclonality.

Before TCR sequencing, CD3+CD4+ T cells were sorted out of fresh PBMCs. This chain is built from TRBV6-5 and TRBJ1-5; TRBD1 is a weak D gene call, 6 bases matching. The TCR comes from a human donor in good health. The source material was CD4+ T cells from blood. This receptor carries the CDR3 CASSYHRDMPPQHF. The DNA sequence reads TGTGCCAGCAGTTACCACAGGGATATGCCGCCCCAGCATTTT.